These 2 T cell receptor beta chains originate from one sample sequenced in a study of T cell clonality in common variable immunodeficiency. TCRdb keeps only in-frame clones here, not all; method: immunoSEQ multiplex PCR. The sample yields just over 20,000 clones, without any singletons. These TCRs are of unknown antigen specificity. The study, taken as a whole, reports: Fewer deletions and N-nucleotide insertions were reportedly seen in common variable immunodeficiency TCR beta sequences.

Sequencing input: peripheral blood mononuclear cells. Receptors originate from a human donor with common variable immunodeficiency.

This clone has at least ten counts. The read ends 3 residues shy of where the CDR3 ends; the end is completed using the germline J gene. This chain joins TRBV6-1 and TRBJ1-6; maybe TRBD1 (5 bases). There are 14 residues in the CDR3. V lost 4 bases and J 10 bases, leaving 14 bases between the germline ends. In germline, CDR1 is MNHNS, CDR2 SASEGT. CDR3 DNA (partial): TGTGCCAGCAGTGTGAACCCCGAGGGGTCACCC. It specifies CASSVNPEGSP. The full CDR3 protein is CASSVNPEGSPLHF.

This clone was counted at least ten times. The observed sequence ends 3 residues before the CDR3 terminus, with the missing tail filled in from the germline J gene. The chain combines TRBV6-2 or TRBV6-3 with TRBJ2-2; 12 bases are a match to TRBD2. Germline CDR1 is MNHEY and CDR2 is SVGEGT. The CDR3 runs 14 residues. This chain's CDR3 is CASTPGLAGGRLFF. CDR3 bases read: TGTGCCAGCACCCCGGGACTAGCGGGCGGACGG.